The TCR beta chain described here comes from a study of blood T cell repertoires in COVID-19. About the study: Nucleic acid was either cDNA or gDNA, and it came from T cells, B-cell-depleted T cells, or PBMCs.

This CDR3 is 11 amino acids long. CDR1 and CDR2 (germline): LGHDT, YNNKEL (reference sequence). V was trimmed by 1 base and J by 15 bases, leaving 10 bases between them. Source study methods: Nucleated cell counts were estimated from reference gene primer amplification. Sequencing used immunoSEQ multiplex PCR; TCRdb keeps in-frame clones, though not all of them. For V, J and clone size, that table is used; D and trimming come from the DNA. The data contain around 140,000 clones, about 89% of them seen just once; the ten biggest clones take up about 2.5%. This clonotype was obtained from a man in his fifties or sixties with active COVID-19. The chain has TRBV3-1 (or the pseudogene TRBV3-2) and TRBJ1-3, with D possibly TRBD1 on 6 matching bases. Sequences were obtained from peripheral blood. The CDR3, as DNA: TGTGCCAGCAGCCAAGGATGGACAGAATATTTT. Its translation: CASSQGWTEYF.